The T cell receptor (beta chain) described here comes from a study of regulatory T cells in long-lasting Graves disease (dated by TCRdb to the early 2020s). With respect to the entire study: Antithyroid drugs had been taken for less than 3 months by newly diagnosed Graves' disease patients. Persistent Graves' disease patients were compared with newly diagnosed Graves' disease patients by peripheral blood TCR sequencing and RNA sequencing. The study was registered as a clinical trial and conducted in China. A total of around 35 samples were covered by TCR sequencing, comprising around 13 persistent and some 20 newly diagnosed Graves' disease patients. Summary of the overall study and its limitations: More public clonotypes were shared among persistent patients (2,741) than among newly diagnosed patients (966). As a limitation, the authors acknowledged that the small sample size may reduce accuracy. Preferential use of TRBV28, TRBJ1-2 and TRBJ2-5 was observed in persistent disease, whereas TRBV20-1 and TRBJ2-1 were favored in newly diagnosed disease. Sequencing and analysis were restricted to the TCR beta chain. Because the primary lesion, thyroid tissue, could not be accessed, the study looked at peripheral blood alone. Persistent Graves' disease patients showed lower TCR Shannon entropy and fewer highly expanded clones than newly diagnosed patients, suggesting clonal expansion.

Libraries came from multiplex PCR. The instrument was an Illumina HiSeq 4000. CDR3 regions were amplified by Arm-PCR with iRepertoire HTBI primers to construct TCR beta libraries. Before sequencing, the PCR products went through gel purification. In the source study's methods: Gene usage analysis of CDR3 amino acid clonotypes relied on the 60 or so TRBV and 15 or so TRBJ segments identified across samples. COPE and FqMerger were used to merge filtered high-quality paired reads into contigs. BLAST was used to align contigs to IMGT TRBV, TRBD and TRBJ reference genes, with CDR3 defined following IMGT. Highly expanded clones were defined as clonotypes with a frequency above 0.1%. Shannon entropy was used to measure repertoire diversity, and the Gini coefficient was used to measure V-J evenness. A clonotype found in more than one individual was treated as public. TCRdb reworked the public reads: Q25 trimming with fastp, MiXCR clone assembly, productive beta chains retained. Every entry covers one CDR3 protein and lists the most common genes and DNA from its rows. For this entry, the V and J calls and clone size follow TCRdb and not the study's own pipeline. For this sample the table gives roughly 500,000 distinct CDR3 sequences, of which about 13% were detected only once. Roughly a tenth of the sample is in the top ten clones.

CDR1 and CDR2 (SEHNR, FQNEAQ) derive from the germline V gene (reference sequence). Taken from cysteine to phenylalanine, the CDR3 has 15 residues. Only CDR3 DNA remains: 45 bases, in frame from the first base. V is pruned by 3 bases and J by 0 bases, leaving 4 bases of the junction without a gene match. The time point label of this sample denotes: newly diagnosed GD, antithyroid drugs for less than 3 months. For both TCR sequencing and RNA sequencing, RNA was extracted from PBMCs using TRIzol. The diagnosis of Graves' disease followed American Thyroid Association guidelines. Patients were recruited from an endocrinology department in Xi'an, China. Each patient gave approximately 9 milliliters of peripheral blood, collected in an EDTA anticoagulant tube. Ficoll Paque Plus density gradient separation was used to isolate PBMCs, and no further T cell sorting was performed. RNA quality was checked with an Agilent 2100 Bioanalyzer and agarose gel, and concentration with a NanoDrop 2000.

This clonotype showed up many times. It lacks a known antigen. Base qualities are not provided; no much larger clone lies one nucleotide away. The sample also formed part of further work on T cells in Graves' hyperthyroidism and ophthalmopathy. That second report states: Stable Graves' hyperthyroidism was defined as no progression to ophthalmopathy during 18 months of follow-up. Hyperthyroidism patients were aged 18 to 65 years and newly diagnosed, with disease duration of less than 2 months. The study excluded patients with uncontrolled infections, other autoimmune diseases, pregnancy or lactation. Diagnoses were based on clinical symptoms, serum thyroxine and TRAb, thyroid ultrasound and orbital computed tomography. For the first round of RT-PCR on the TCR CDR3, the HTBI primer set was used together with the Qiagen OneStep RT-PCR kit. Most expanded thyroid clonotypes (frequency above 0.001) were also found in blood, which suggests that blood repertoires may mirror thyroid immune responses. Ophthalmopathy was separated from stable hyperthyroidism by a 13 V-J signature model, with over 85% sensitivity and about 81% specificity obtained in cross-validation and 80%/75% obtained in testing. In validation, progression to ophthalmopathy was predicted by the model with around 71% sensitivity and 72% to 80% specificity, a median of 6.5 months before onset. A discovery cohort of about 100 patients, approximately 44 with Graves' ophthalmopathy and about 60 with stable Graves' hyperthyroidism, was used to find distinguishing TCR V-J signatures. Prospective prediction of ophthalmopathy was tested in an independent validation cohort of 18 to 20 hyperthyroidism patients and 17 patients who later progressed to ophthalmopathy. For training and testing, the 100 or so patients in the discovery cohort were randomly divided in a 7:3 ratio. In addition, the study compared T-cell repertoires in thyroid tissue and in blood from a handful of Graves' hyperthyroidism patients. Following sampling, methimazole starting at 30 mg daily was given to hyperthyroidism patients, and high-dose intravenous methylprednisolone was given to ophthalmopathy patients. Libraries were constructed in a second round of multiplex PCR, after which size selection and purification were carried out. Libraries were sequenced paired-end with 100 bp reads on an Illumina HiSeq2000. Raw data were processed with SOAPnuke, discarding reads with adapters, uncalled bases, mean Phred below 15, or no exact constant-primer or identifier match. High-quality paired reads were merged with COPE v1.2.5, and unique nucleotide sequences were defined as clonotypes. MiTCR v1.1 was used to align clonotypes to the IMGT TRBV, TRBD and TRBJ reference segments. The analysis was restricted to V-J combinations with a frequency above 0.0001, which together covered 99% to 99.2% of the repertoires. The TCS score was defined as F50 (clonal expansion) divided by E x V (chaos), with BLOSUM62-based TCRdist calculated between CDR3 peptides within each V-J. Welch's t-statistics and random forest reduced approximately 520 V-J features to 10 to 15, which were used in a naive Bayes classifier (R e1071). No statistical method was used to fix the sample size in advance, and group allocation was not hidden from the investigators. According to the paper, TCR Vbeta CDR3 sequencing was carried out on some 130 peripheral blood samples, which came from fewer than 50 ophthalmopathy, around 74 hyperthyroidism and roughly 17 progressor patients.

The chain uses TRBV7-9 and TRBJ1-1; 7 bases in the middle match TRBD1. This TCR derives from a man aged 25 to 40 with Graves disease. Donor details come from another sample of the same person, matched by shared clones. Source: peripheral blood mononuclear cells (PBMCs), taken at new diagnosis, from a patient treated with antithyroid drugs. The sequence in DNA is TGTGCCAGCAGCTTGACCGGGACAGTGAACACTGAAGCTTTCTTT. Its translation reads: CASSLTGTVNTEAFF. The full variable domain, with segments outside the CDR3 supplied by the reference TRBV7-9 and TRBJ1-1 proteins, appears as DTGVSQNPRHKITKRGQNVTFRCDPISEHNRLYWYRQTLGQGPEFLTYFQNEAQLEKSRLLSDRFSAERPKGSFSTLEIQRTEQGDSAMYLCASSLTGTVNTEAFFGQGTRLTVV.